A selection of T cell receptor beta chains follows, all from one sample in a study of blood T cell repertoires in COVID-19. This table comes from immunoSEQ multiplex PCR, and its TCRdb copy is limited to in-frame clones, with some not included. The sample consists of 95,000 to 100,000 clones, about 85% of them appearing once. Sequencing was done on a sample of peripheral blood. These TCRs come from an elderly woman with acute or convalescent COVID-19. CDR3s leave out the opening cysteine and the closing phenylalanine or tryptophan. The order of the fields is V gene, CDR3 protein.

V gene: TRBV30
CDR3 protein: AGDRGNSPLH

V gene: TRBV28
CDR3 protein: ASSLRAGRETQY

V gene: TRBV5-4
CDR3 protein: ASSLTMTEAF

V gene: TRBV28
CDR3 protein: ASSGNRGSTNEKLF

V gene: TRBV15
CDR3 protein: ATSRGTGETQY

V gene: TRBV7-2
CDR3 protein: ASSLALSYNSPLH

V gene: TRBV5-1
CDR3 protein: ASSVGTGNTGELF

V gene: TRBV5-1
CDR3 protein: ASSPNRQGLNEKLF

V gene: TRBV4-2
CDR3 protein: ASSQGGKRPNDREQF

V gene: TRBV10-3
CDR3 protein: AISEALAGVEDTQY

V gene: TRBV5-1
CDR3 protein: ASSSRAGGRTDTQY

V gene: TRBV11-2
CDR3 protein: ASSPVRGAANYGYT

V gene: TRBV19
CDR3 protein: ASSQTSGGAPTQY

V gene: TRBV9
CDR3 protein: ASSSVVGNTIY

V gene: TRBV30
CDR3 protein: AYSGQNYGYT

V gene: TRBV19
CDR3 protein: ASSTGDRGRRTEAF

V gene: TRBV4-3
CDR3 protein: ASSWLGGQDTQY

V gene: TRBV28
CDR3 protein: ASSPLGQSTDTQY

V gene: TRBV7-9
CDR3 protein: ASSSTGGLGSRQF

V gene: TRBV3-1/TRBV3-2
CDR3 protein: ASSQDSVKQF